These T cell receptor beta chains were read from a single sample in a study of OX40 agonist ivuxolimab in advanced cancers. Only in-frame clones appear in the TCRdb table, and some are missing; sequencing was by immunoSEQ multiplex PCR. The sample contains tens of thousands of clones, around 90% of which appear only once. The specimen was CD4+ or CD8+ T cells sorted from blood, collected in a trial of the OX40 agonist ivuxolimab. The receptors were gathered from an adult with an advanced solid tumor such as melanoma, head and neck, liver or kidney cancer. The CDR3 runs from the conserved cysteine through the conserved F or W.

>TRBJ1-6|TRBV2
CASRDSDTKGSPLHF
>TRBJ2-3|TRBV7-3
CASSLGTSTDTQYF
>TRBJ1-4|TRBV19
CASSRQGTFGEKLFF
>TRBJ2-7|TRBV6-5
CASSPTADYEQYF
>TRBJ1-5|TRBV19
CASSTGGGNQPQHF
>TRBJ2-1|TRBV7-2
CASSFPGYNEQFF
>TRBJ2-1|TRBV19
CASRIAARSYNEQFF
>TRBJ2-7|TRBV7-2
CASSLGRSYEQYF
>TRBJ2-3|TRBV19
CASSNGQSTDTQYF
>TRBJ2-2|TRBV20-1
CSASPIGELFF
>TRBJ2-6|TRBV21-1
CASSKDGGLAGGHSGANVLTF
>TRBJ1-2|TRBV30
CAWVPFRDGYGYTF
>TRBJ1-5|TRBV11-2
CASSLAIGYSNQPQHF
>TRBJ1-3|TRBV7-8
CASSPRGLQGVSHTIYF
>TRBJ2-1|TRBV21-1
CASSKAPTTYLVYEQFF
>TRBJ2-5|TRBV28
CASGRWTSGDPWETQYF
>TRBJ2-2|TRBV7-8
CASTPRDYHTGELFF
>TRBJ2-3|TRBV13
CASSTRGGRTQYF
>TRBJ2-2|TRBV5-1
CASSFSGPNTGELFF
>TRBJ2-1|TRBV19
CASSPPGTVYNEQFF
>TRBJ2-7|TRBV18
CASSSTGGAGYEQYF
>TRBJ2-7|TRBV7-2
CASSRQPYEQYF
>TRBJ2-5|TRBV5-6
CASSLRVGRVETQYF
>TRBJ2-3|TRBV10-3
CAISAQREGGGDTQYF
>TRBJ2-7|TRBV15
CATSRDTSASSYEQYF
>TRBJ2-7|TRBV10-3
CAISDRRSSYEQYF
>TRBJ2-1|TRBV6-1
CASSDAAGTTNNEQFF
>TRBJ2-1|TRBV6-1
CASSERSGLIHGEQFF
>TRBJ2-7|TRBV6-1
CASSDWGYEQYF
>TRBJ2-1|TRBV7-9
CASSPTGGSYNEQFF
>TRBJ2-5|TRBV10-3
CAISEREETQYF
>TRBJ2-7|TRBV19
CASSGQGMGEQYF
>TRBJ2-1|TRBV7-3
CASSLGINNEQFF
>TRBJ2-2|TRBV5-4
CASSLVGESGELFF
>TRBJ2-1|TRBV6-6
CASSSGLAGGWGQFF
>TRBJ1-1|TRBV28
CASSSVRAEAFF
>TRBJ1-1|TRBV2
CASSVGRAGTEAFF
>TRBJ2-2|TRBV7-2
CASSPRVVDTGELFF
>TRBJ2-5|TRBV4-1
CASSHGLAGAQETQYF
>TRBJ2-3|TRBV7-2
CASSSYLDTDTQYF
>TRBJ2-3|TRBV5-1
CASSLSATSTDTQYF
>TRBJ1-1|TRBV29-1
CSVEKPLNTEAFF
>TRBJ2-1|TRBV5-4
CASSLPGPTYNEQFF